This TCR beta chain originates from a study of cytomegalovirus exposure and HLA in healthy donors. Looking at the study overall: The platform used for the 95 to 150 validation repertoires matched that of the roughly 630 first-cohort repertoires, a later analysis reported.

Repertoires were generated with immunoSEQ multiplex PCR, while TCRdb's copy carries only in-frame clones and drops some. The table lists about 170,000 clones, just under 90% of them singletons, with more than 1.3% in the top ten. Details on this clone: Its antigen is as yet unknown.

From germline, CDR1 is SGHTA and CDR2 FQGNSA. CDR3 size: 14 residues. The germline V and J ends were trimmed by 1 base and 0 bases, with 6 bases remaining between them. Study results and caveats: Rare TCR sequences predominated, though certain public TCRs were found in many donors. Three CMV-associated chains were confirmed in vitro to be specific for CMV antigens. Reportedly, cytomegalovirus status was diagnosed with high sensitivity and specificity.

This sequence was found in a woman aged 25 to 39 in good health and CMV-seronegative. The specimen sequenced was PBMCs. The V gene is TRBV7-2, the J gene TRBJ2-5; D ambiguous. The CDR3 nucleotides read TGTGCCAGCAGCTTAGACTTGTACCAAGAGACCCAGTACTTC. Its protein product is CASSLDLYQETQYF.